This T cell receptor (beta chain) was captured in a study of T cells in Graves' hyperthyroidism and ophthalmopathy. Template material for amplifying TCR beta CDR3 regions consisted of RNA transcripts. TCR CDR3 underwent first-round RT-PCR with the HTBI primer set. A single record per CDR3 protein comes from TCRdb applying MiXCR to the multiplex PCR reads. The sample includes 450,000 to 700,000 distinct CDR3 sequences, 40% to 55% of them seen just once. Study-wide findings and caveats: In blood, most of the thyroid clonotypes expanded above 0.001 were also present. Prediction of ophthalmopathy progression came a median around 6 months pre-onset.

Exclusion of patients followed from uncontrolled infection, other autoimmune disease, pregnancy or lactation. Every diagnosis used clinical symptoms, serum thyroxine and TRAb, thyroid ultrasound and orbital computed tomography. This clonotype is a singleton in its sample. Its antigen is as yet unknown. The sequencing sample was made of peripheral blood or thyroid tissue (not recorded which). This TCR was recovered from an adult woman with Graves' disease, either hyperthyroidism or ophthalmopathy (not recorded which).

The CDR3 DNA sequence: TGTGCCACCAGTGCAGGAAGGGACAGGAATCAGCCCCAGCATTTT. Its protein is CATSAGRDRNQPQHF. V is TRBV24-1 and J is TRBJ1-5; 8 bases are a match to TRBD1. Germline V lookup: CDR1 KGHDR, CDR2 SFDVKD. The CDR3 extends over 15 amino acids. The J segment lost 4 bases and the V segment lost 5 bases, leaving 6 bases of the junction unmatched.